The sequence of this T cell receptor (beta chain) was determined in a study of cytomegalovirus exposure and HLA in healthy donors. Separate from the approximately 670-subject first cohort, the roughly 120-subject validation cohort was the one that the donors belonged to. Sequencing was performed with immunoSEQ multiplex PCR; in TCRdb, only in-frame clones are kept and a portion is missing. The sample lists 55,000 to 65,000 clones, more than 80% occurring once. Points on this clone: Antigen specificity is unknown.

Whole-study findings and limits: Confirmation was obtained in vitro that three CMV-associated chains are specific for CMV antigens. The study flagged 150 to 200 TCR beta chains as cytomegalovirus-associated.

CDR1 and CDR2 (germline): SGHNT, YYREEE (reference sequence). V was cut by 0 bases and J by 7 bases, with 16 bases left in between. The CDR3 loop spans 15 amino acids. This rearrangement joins TRBV5-4 to TRBJ1-1, with D maybe TRBD1 (6 bases). Sequencing was performed on PBMCs. The sequence was obtained from a man between 18 and 35 years old in good health and CMV-seronegative. In DNA, the CDR3 is TGTGCCAGCAGCTTGGGAACAGGGCCGGTTGGTGAAGCTTTCTTT. Translating it yields CASSLGTGPVGEAFF.